These 32 T cell receptor beta chains were all obtained from the same sample, sequenced in a study of shared clonotypes between healthy human individuals (dated by TCRdb to the early 2020s). Library generation was performed with the immunoSEQ multiplex PCR assay. TCRdb mirrors the immuneACCESS table, restricted to in-frame sequences. Some clones are absent from its copies; in checked studies, under half trace to an unresolved V gene, and the reason for the others is unknown. The sample has around 1.9 million clones on record, around 93% of them singletons. The top ten hold more than 1.5% of the sample. CD8 naive samples were obtained by positive selection for CCR7 among CD45RO-negative cells, yielding a CD45RA+CCR7+ population from which TemRA cells were excluded. The sequenced material came from naive CD8+ T cells from PBMCs. Taken with the paper, the label for cell subset or site translates to: CD45RA+CCR7+. The receptors derive from a young man in good health. Some clones in this sample may be carry-over from other donors' samples.

This chain links TRBV15 with TRBJ2-7, with D tentatively TRBD2 (6 bases). Looked up from germline, CDR1 is LNHNV and CDR2 is YYDKDF (reference sequence). The CDR3 runs to 15 residues. The V end was cut by 1 base, the J end by 3 bases, with 13 bases between. The CDR3 region is CATSRGAGIVYEQYF. The CDR3 DNA sequence: TGTGCCACCAGCAGAGGTGCGGGAATCGTCTACGAGCAGTACTTC.

The chain carries TRBV4-1 and TRBJ1-1; unclear D gene. Germline CDR1 is MGHRA and CDR2 is YSYEKL. CDR3 length equals 16 residues. Trimming left V 5 bases short and J 1 base short, with 17 bases between. CDR3 residues: CASSRVVEGPNTEAFF. The CDR3 DNA follows: TGCGCCAGCAGCAGGGTTGTAGAGGGTCCGAACACTGAAGCTTTCTTT.

This chain connects TRBV2 to TRBJ1-5; D may be TRBD1 (6 bases). From germline, CDR1 is SNHLY and CDR2 FYNNEI. Trimming removed 4 bases at V and 6 bases at J, with 19 bases between. CDR3 length: 16 residues. CDR3 in amino acids: CASSGGQYEVGQPQHF. The CDR3 coding sequence is TGTGCCAGCAGTGGCGGACAGTACGAGGTGGGTCAGCCCCAGCATTTT.

The gene calls are TRBV15 and TRBJ1-1; D call uncertain. Trimming took 1 base from V and 5 from J, leaving 11 bases between them. The CDR3 has 14 residues. From germline, CDR1 is LNHNV and CDR2 YYDKDF (reference sequence). The CDR3 bases are TGTGCCACCAGCAGAGCTGACGGGAATACTGAAGCTTTCTTT. Translating gives CATSRADGNTEAFF. Based on the CDR3 plus reference TRBV15 and TRBJ1-1, the full variable domain is DAMVIQNPRYQVTQFGKPVTLSCSQTLNHNVMYWYQQKSSQAPKLLFHYYDKDFNNEADTPDNFQSRRPNTSFCFLDIRSPGLGDTAMYLCATSRADGNTEAFFGQGTRLTVV.

V gene TRBV7-2 combines with J gene TRBJ1-1, with unresolved D. This CDR3 has 13 amino acids. Germline assignment: CDR1 SGHTA and CDR2 FQGNSA. Trimming shortened V by 1 base and J by 3 bases, and 6 bases separated the two germline ends. The CDR3 region is CASSLVGYTEAFF. CDR3 nucleotides: TGTGCCAGCAGCTTAGTGGGGTACACTGAAGCTTTCTTT. Full variable domain (rest looked up from reference TRBV7-2 and TRBJ1-1): GAGVSQSPSNKVTEKGKDVELRCDPISGHTALYWYRQSLGQGLEFLIYFQGNSAPDKSGLPSDRFSAERTGGSVSTLTIQRTQQEDSAVYLCASSLVGYTEAFFGQGTRLTVV.

This sequence joins TRBV28 and TRBJ2-1; 10 bases match TRBD2. Germline assignment: CDR1 MDHEN and CDR2 SYDVKM. The trim removed 2 bases at V and 5 bases at J, leaving 3 bases unmatched. This CDR3 has 15 residues. The CDR3 reads CASSLALAGNNEQFF. CDR3 nucleotides: TGTGCCAGCAGTTTAGCACTAGCGGGGAACAATGAGCAGTTCTTC.

On this clone: This same CDR3 is encoded by further DNA sequences in the sample. The rearrangement links TRBV27 to TRBJ2-7, with a weak D call TRBD1 (6 bases). The germline gives CDR1 MNHEY, CDR2 SMNVEV (reference sequence). Trimming took off 5 bases at V and 2 bases at J, with 10 bases between the two ends. This CDR3 is built from 13 residues. CDR3 coding DNA: TGTGCCAGCAGTCGGGACACGCCCTACGAGCAGTACTTC. Residues: CASSRDTPYEQYF.

The V and J genes are TRBV7-8 and TRBJ2-7; D gene uncertain. Germline lookup yields CDR1 SGHVS and CDR2 FQNEAQ. Trimming cost V 1 base and J 2 bases, with 9 bases left between them. The CDR3 sequence is 14 residues long. The CDR3 DNA reads as TGTGCCAGCAGCTTAGGGGCGACCACCTACGAGCAGTACTTC. This translates into CASSLGATTYEQYF.

As for this clone: Other DNA sequences within the sample encode an identical CDR3. The rearrangement joins TRBV6-5 to TRBJ2-7; 11 bases agree with TRBD1. Germline CDR1 reads MNHEY; CDR2 reads SVGAGI. The junction had 1 base not matched to a gene; V was cut back by 0 bases and J by 3 bases. The CDR3 has 15 amino acids. CDR3 loop: CASSYSGTGGYEQYF. In nucleotides, the CDR3 is TGTGCCAGCAGTTACTCGGGGACAGGGGGCTACGAGCAGTACTTC.

J is TRBJ1-1 and V is TRBV6-1, with D perhaps TRBD1 (5 bases). V shed 2 bases and J shed 7 bases, with 20 bases lying between them. The V gene's germline CDR1 is MNHNS and CDR2 SASEGT. The CDR3 runs 16 residues. DNA for the CDR3: TGTGCCAGCAGTGAATGGCTGGGCCCCGGGGCCAATGAAGCTTTCTTT. It is translated as CASSEWLGPGANEAFF.

The chain employs TRBV7-9 and TRBJ1-2; D not resolved. Germline V CDR1 and CDR2: SEHNR, FQNEAQ (reference sequence). This CDR3 is built from 12 residues. V lost 1 base and J lost 8, with 8 bases in between. CDR3 sequence: CASSLDRVGYTF. The CDR3 DNA sequence: TGTGCCAGCAGCTTAGATAGGGTCGGCTACACCTTC.

About this clone: Distinct nucleotide sequences in the sample also encode this CDR3. V is TRBV27 and J is TRBJ2-1; D not certain. The V gene lost 3 bases and the J gene lost 5 bases, with 5 bases spanning the gap. Per germline, CDR1 MNHEY and CDR2 SMNVEV (reference sequence). The CDR3 runs 12 residues. The CDR3 sequence: CASSLGNNEQFF. As DNA, the CDR3 is TGTGCCAGCAGTTTGGGGAACAATGAGCAGTTCTTC.

This chain connects TRBV2 to TRBJ2-3, with D possibly TRBD1 on 6 matching bases. Germline values: CDR1 SNHLY, CDR2 FYNNEI. Trimming cost V 3 bases and J 3 bases, with 10 bases left between them. The CDR3 runs 14 residues. CDR3 region: CASSEDRTTDTQYF. Here the CDR3 DNA reads TGTGCCAGCAGTGAGGACAGAACTACAGATACGCAGTATTTT.

This clone has just one count. The V and J genes are TRBV29-1 and TRBJ2-2, with TRBD2 matching over 12 bases. The CDR3 has 16 amino acids. In germline, CDR1 is SQVTM, CDR2 ANQGSEA. Germline trimming cut 8 bases from V and 6 bases from J; bases unmatched to any gene: 13. CDR3 amino acids: CSISSGRALGAGELFF. CDR3 DNA sequence: TGCAGCATTTCTAGCGGGAGGGCCCTAGGTGCCGGGGAGCTGTTTTTT.

This chain links TRBV5-1 with TRBJ1-1; D not resolved. The CDR3 is 16 residues long. Germline CDR1 SGHRS, CDR2 YFSETQ. Trimming took 0 bases from V and 4 from J, leaving 16 bases between them. This chain's CDR3 is CASSLDGVRLGTEAFF. The CDR3 nucleotides are TGCGCCAGCAGCTTGGATGGGGTCCGCTTGGGCACTGAAGCTTTCTTT. The full variable domain, with the rest looked up from reference TRBV5-1 and TRBJ1-1, is KAGVTQTPRYLIKTRGQQVTLSCSPISGHRSVSWYQQTPGQGLQFLFEYFSETQRNKGNFPGRFSGRQFSNSRSEMNVSTLELGDSALYLCASSLDGVRLGTEAFFGQGTRLTVV.

This clone appeared once. The V gene is TRBV13, the J gene TRBJ2-2; 15 bases agree with TRBD2. J gave up 3 bases and V 4 bases, and 12 bases lay outside the gene matches. Germline lookup yields CDR1 PRHDT and CDR2 FYEKMQ (reference sequence). This CDR3 region has 20 residues. The CDR3 region is CASSSQRTSGRAFYTGELFF. As DNA, the CDR3 is TGTGCCAGCAGCTCGCAGAGGACTAGCGGGAGGGCCTTTTACACCGGGGAGCTGTTTTTT.

CDR3 residues: CASSLFMEGRGQGLIGYTF. In DNA form, the CDR3 reads TGTGCCAGCAGTTTATTTATGGAGGGAAGGGGACAGGGATTAATCGGCTACACCTTC. V and J are TRBV28 and TRBJ1-2; 9 bases align to TRBD1. J lost 8 bases, V lost 1 base, and 20 bases had no gene match. Germline values: CDR1 MDHEN, CDR2 SYDVKM. The CDR3 has 19 amino acids.

This clone has just one count. The V call is TRBV5-1, the J call TRBJ2-1; 11 bases match TRBD2. There are 20 residues in the CDR3. The V and J ends lost 4 bases and 0 bases, in that order; junction bases with no gene match: 15. Germline V CDR1 and CDR2: SGHRS, YFSETQ. CDR3 region: CASSAVSVLAGANSYNEQFF. The CDR3 coding sequence is TGCGCCAGCAGCGCAGTTTCAGTACTAGCGGGAGCAAACTCCTACAATGAGCAGTTCTTC.

This clone was detected only once. The chain has TRBV5-8 and TRBJ2-5; D is undetermined. The CDR3 covers 15 residues. Germline V gene data show CDR1 as SGHTS and CDR2 as YDEGEE. Trimming cost V 0 bases and J 5 bases, with 14 bases left between them. The CDR3 protein is CASSLGFLLRETQYF. The CDR3 region has the DNA TGTGCCAGCAGCTTGGGGTTCCTATTACGGGAGACCCAGTACTTC. The whole variable domain, remainder taken from reference TRBV5-8 and TRBJ2-5, is EAGVTQSPTHLIKTRGQQATLRCSPISGHTSVYWYQQALGLGLQFLLWYDEGEERNRGNFPPRFSGRQFPNYSSELNVNALELEDSALYLCASSLGFLLRETQYFGPGTRLLVL.

This chain joins TRBV18 and TRBJ2-5; no clear D. CDR1 and CDR2 from the germline V gene are KGHSH and LQKENI. The CDR3 contains 11 residues. V gave up 4 bases and J gave up 0 bases, with 0 bases separating them. The chain's CDR3 is CASSHQETQYF. The CDR3 coding sequence is TGTGCCAGCTCACACCAAGAGACCCAGTACTTC.

The CDR3, as DNA: TGTGCCAGTCGGGTCGGGGGTTCTTGGTCTGATGGCTACACCTTC. Protein: CASRVGGSWSDGYTF. The chain joins TRBV27 to TRBJ1-2; D might be TRBD1 (5 bases). V was pared by 9 bases and J by 6 bases, with 23 bases between. The CDR3 contains 15 residues. Germline V gene sequence: CDR1 MNHEY, CDR2 SMNVEV (reference sequence).

V gene TRBV7-9 combines with J gene TRBJ2-7; D not resolved. V gave up 5 bases and J gave up 7 bases, with 6 bases separating them. The germline V gene encodes CDR1 SEHNR and CDR2 FQNEAQ (reference sequence). The CDR3 is 10 amino acids. CDR3 amino acids: CASSPPEQYF. CDR3 nucleotides: TGTGCCAGCAGCCCCCCGGAGCAGTACTTC.

With respect to this clone: Other DNA sequences in this sample translate to the same CDR3. This rearrangement joins TRBV27 to TRBJ1-2; D is uncertain. With 3 bases removed from V and 6 bases from J, the gap between germline ends came to 11 bases. Germline assignment: CDR1 MNHEY and CDR2 SMNVEV (reference sequence). The CDR3 contains 13 residues. CDR3 protein: CASSFGGTDGYTF. The CDR3 nucleotides read TGTGCCAGCAGTTTCGGAGGAACGGATGGCTACACCTTC.

The V and J genes are TRBV7-3 and TRBJ2-3, with 10 bases matching TRBD2. CDR3 length equals 16 residues. After removal of 4 bases from V and 3 bases from J, the junction contained 7 bases not matched to a gene. The V gene's germline CDR1 is SGHTA and CDR2 FQGTGA. The CDR3 DNA sequence: TGTGCCAGCAGCTCACTAGCGGGATGGAGGACAGATACGCAGTATTTT. Translation gives CASSSLAGWRTDTQYF.

The genes are TRBV9 and TRBJ2-7; D not certain. This CDR3 has 15 residues. The ends were cut back, 0 bases at V and 2 bases at J, with 12 bases in the middle. Germline V lookup: CDR1 SGDLS, CDR2 YYNGEE. The CDR3 DNA reads as TGTGCCAGCAGCGTAGAATGGGGAACTCCCTACGAGCAGTACTTC. Its protein product is CASSVEWGTPYEQYF.

This clone was picked up one time. The chain uses TRBV27 and TRBJ2-7; 10 bases are shared with TRBD1. J was trimmed by 3 bases and V by 2 bases; bases with no gene match: 4. The CDR3 covers 15 residues. Germline CDR1 MNHEY, CDR2 SMNVEV (reference sequence). This chain's CDR3 is CASSLKGTGVYEQYF. CDR3 coding DNA: TGTGCCAGCAGTTTAAAAGGGACAGGGGTCTACGAGCAGTACTTC.

The rearrangement joins TRBV7-8 to TRBJ2-1; tentatively, D is TRBD2 (6 bases). Trimming removed 8 bases from V and 8 bases from J, with 19 bases in between. Germline lookup yields CDR1 SGHVS and CDR2 FQNEAQ. This CDR3 spans 14 amino acids. The CDR3 DNA reads as TGTGCCAGCGGTCGGGACTTCCTTCGGGATGAGCAGTTCTTC. Amino acid sequence: CASGRDFLRDEQFF.

The J gene is TRBJ1-1, the V gene TRBV9; D may be TRBD1 (6 bases). This CDR3 is built from 14 residues. Germline V gene lookup returns CDR1 SGDLS and CDR2 YYNGEE. Trimming took 4 bases from V and 4 from J, leaving 14 bases between them. The chain's CDR3 is CASSPGVGFTEAFF. The CDR3 nucleotides read TGTGCCAGCAGCCCAGGGGTCGGGTTCACTGAAGCTTTCTTT.

The chain is built from TRBV5-1 and TRBJ1-2; 7 nucleotides line up with TRBD1. The CDR3 spans 13 residues. The V gene end was trimmed by 0 bases and the J gene end by 5 bases; junction bases not matched to a gene: 1. Germline V lookup: CDR1 SGHRS, CDR2 YFSETQ. Here the CDR3 reads CASSLETGYGYTF. The CDR3 DNA reads TGCGCCAGCAGCTTGGAGACAGGGTATGGCTACACCTTC.

The CDR3 region is CASSLAQGVNTEAFF. CDR3 DNA: TGTGCCAGCAGCTTGGCCCAGGGGGTGAACACTGAAGCTTTCTTT. V is TRBV5-4 and J is TRBJ1-1; 7 bases line up with TRBD1. This CDR3 region has 15 residues. Germline-derived CDR1 and CDR2 are SGHNT and YYREEE (reference sequence). With 0 bases clipped from V and 0 bases from J, the junction kept 2 bases outside the gene matches. Full variable domain (remainder filled in from reference TRBV5-4 and TRBJ1-1): ETGVTQSPTHLIKTRGQQVTLRCSSQSGHNTVSWYQQALGQGPQFIFQYYREEENGRGNFPPRFSGLQFPNYSSELNVNALELDDSALYLCASSLAQGVNTEAFFGQGTRLTVV.

The V and J genes are TRBV10-3 and TRBJ2-2; D is uncertain. In germline, CDR1 is ENHRY, CDR2 SYGVKD. The CDR3 loop spans 12 amino acids. The V gene lost 6 bases and the J gene lost 6 bases, with 8 bases spanning the gap. DNA for the CDR3: TGTGCCATCAGGCACAGCGCCGGGGAGCTGTTTTTT. Amino acids: CAIRHSAGELFF.

The rearrangement uses TRBV27 and TRBJ2-7; D is uncertain. CDR1 is MNHEY and CDR2 is SMNVEV in the germline V gene (reference sequence). CDR3 length: 13 amino acids. Between the trimmed V and J ends, which lost 0 bases and 2 bases, there was a span of 5 bases. The CDR3 protein is CASSLSITYEQYF. In DNA, the CDR3 is TGTGCCAGCAGTTTATCTATCACCTACGAGCAGTACTTC.